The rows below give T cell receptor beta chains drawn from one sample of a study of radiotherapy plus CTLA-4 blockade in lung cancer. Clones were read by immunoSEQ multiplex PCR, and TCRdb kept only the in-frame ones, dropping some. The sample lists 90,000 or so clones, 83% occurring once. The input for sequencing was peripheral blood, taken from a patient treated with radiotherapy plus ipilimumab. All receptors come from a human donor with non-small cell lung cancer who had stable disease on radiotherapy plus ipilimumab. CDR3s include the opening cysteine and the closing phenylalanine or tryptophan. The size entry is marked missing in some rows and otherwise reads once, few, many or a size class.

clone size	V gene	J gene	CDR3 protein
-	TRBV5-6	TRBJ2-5	CASSSPGRQETQYF
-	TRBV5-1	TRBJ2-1	CASNSGTGTEQFF
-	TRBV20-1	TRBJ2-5	CSARGEETQYF
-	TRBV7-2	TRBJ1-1	CASSLMNTEAFF
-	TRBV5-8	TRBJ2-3	CASSLVDTQYF
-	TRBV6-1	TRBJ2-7	CASSGGPAYEQYF
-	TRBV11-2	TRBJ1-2	CASSLSGGGGYTF
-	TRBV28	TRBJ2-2	CASSSYPPENTGELFF
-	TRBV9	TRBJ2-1	CASSVEASGGPRNEQFF
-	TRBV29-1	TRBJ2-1	CSATGLSYNEQFF
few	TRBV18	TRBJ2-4	CASSRAGGENIQYF
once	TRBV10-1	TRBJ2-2	CASSPTGNTGELFF
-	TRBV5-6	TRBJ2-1	CASSLELGGRVEQFF
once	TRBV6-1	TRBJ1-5	CASSDRPTPQHF
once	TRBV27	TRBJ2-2	CASRLGQGAGGELFF
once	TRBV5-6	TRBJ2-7	CASSFGTPAYEQYF
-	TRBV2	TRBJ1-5	CASSFTGNQPQHF
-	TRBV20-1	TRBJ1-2	CSAGNSRGYTF
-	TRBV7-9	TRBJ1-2	CASSLLIPPGYTF
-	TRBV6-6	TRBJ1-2	CASSTGGAGYTF
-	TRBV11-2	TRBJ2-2	CASSLGDRVTGELFF
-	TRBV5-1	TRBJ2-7	CASSPGTFSYEQYF
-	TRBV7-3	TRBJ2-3	CASSRSGRKTDTQYF
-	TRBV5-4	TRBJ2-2	CASSLGGSYTGELFF
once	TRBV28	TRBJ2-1	CASSLLTEQGEQFF
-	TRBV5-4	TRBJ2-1	CASSSSGLAGGQSEQFF
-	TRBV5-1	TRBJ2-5	CASSLAGGDQTQYF
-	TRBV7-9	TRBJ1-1	CASTDRATEAFF
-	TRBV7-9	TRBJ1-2	CASSLARTGSANYGYTF
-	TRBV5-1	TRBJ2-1	CASSREGQGPYNEQFF
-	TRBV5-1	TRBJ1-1	CASSTTGVATEAFF
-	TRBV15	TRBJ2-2	CAVSGTGELFF
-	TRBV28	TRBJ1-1	CASSLYGGLNTEAFF
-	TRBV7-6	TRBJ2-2	CASSLNRETGELFF
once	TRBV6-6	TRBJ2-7	CASSKAGGFEQYF